Below, 18 T cell receptor beta chains from the same sample are listed, as sequenced in a study of Graves' ophthalmopathy and Graves' hyperthyroidism. The authors amplified TCR beta CDR3 regions, and they did so from RNA transcripts for repertoire sequencing. The first round was an RT-PCR with HTBI primers, and the second round was a multiplex PCR. TCRdb re-derived calls from the multiplex PCR reads in MiXCR, one entry per CDR3 protein. Here the sample spans about 740,000 distinct CDR3 sequences, about 44% being singletons. The material sequenced was peripheral blood. The origin of the receptors is an adult man with Graves' ophthalmopathy.

The chain recombines TRBV9 with TRBJ2-5; 9 bases fit TRBD2. Germline CDR1 and CDR2: SGDLS and YYNGEE. The CDR3 loop spans 14 amino acids. Trimming removed 5 bases from V and 5 bases from J; junction bases left unmatched: 7. DNA of the CDR3: TGTGCCAGCAGGAAAACTAGCGGGCGGGAGACCCAGTACTTC. Encoded protein: CASRKTSGRETQYF.

This clonotype was detected only a few times. The CDR3 region has the DNA TGCAGTGCCGGAGCTTCAACTGCTAACTATGGCTACACCTTC. It is translated as CSAGASTANYGYTF. The chain links TRBV20-1 to TRBJ1-2; D is uncertain. The CDR3 totals 14 residues. V was pared by 6 bases and J by 0 bases, with 14 bases between. The germline gives CDR1 DFQATT, CDR2 SNEGSKA (reference sequence).

The J gene is TRBJ1-5, the V gene TRBV11-2; D not resolved. The germline V and J ends were trimmed by 11 bases and 2 bases, with 13 bases remaining between them. The CDR3 has 13 residues. The germline V gene encodes CDR1 SGHAT and CDR2 FQNNGV. CDR3 loop: CAWSTSGNQPQHF. Written as DNA, the CDR3 is TGTGCCTGGAGTACTAGCGGCAATCAGCCCCAGCATTTT.

The V gene is TRBV29-1, the J gene TRBJ1-4; tentative D call: TRBD1 (6 bases). V lost 5 bases to trimming and J lost 5 bases, with 15 bases between them. This CDR3 spans 14 amino acids. Germline CDR1 SQVTM, CDR2 ANQGSEA. In DNA, the CDR3 is TGCAGCGTTCAGACCGGGACACCAAATGAAAAACTGTTTTTT. Protein: CSVQTGTPNEKLFF.

The chain employs TRBV11-1 and TRBJ2-5; D ambiguous. The germline CDR1 and CDR2 sequences are SGHAT and FQDESV (reference sequence). V shed 5 bases and J shed 0 bases, with 16 bases lying between them. The CDR3 length is 16 residues. The CDR3 is CASSAILTIYQETQYF. DNA of the CDR3: TGTGCCAGCAGCGCAATACTGACCATTTACCAAGAGACCCAGTACTTC.

For this clonotype: One end of the junction fails to match germline, which may point to a read error. This chain uses TRBV5-1 with TRBJ2-7, with unresolved D. From germline, CDR1 is SGHRS and CDR2 YFSETQ. This CDR3 is 16 amino acids long. CDR3 DNA sequence: TGCGCCAGCAGGAATGGGTTCGAGACGGTCTCCTACGATCAGTACTTC. Protein: CASRNGFETVSYDQYF.

To note about this clonotype: One base away lies a much larger clone, so this may be a sequencing read error. This chain connects TRBV5-6 to TRBJ2-7; TRBD1 is a possible D gene (5 bases). Germline CDR1 reads SGHDT; CDR2 reads YYEEEE. The V gene lost 3 bases and the J gene lost 7 bases, with 11 bases spanning the gap. The CDR3 is 12 amino acids. The CDR3 sequence is CASSSTAMEQYF. The CDR3 coding sequence is TGTGCCAGCAGCTCGACAGCGATGGAGCAGTACTTC.

This chain uses TRBV25-1 with TRBJ2-7; the D gene is possibly TRBD1 (6 bases). This CDR3 region has 13 residues. V shed 5 bases and J shed 5 bases, with 13 bases lying between them. From germline, CDR1 is MGHDK and CDR2 SYGVNS. The chain's CDR3 is CASSFGAGDEQYF. The CDR3 DNA reads as TGTGCCAGCAGTTTCGGGGCAGGGGACGAGCAGTACTTC.

The chain has TRBV5-1 and TRBJ1-1; possibly TRBD1 for D (5 bases). From germline, CDR1 is SGHRS and CDR2 YFSETQ. V was clipped by 4 bases and J by 1 base, with 17 bases between them. The CDR3 sequence is 16 residues long. This CDR3 is CASSGGGGARNTEAFF. As DNA, the CDR3 is TGCGCCAGCAGCGGTGGGGGAGGGGCTCGGAACACTGAAGCTTTCTTT.

Only a few counts were recorded for this clonotype. The V call is TRBV3-1, the J call TRBJ2-7, with 10 bases fitting TRBD1. The germline V gene has CDR1 LGHDT and CDR2 YNNKEL (reference sequence). V dropped 8 bases and J dropped 5; count of bases not matched to a gene: 9. The CDR3 is 14 residues long. In nucleotides, the CDR3 is TGTGCCAGCTGTACCGGGACAGGGGAGAACGAGCAGTACTTC. Translating it yields CASCTGTGENEQYF.

This clonotype was seen ten or more times. The V and J genes are TRBV19 and TRBJ2-5; D is perhaps TRBD1 (6 bases). The CDR3 has 13 residues. Germline V gene data show CDR1 as LNHDA and CDR2 as SQIVND (reference sequence). The V end lost 8 bases, the J end lost 1 base, and 11 bases lay between the germline ends. For the CDR3, the DNA is TGTGCCAGTCGGTCCAGGGGCCAAGAGACCCAGTACTTC. Translating gives CASRSRGQETQYF.

The chain has TRBV20-1 and TRBJ2-5, with TRBD2 as a possible D gene (7 bases). CDR1 is DFQATT and CDR2 is SNEGSKA in the germline V gene (reference sequence). This CDR3 spans 14 amino acids. The V and J ends lost 1 base and 5 bases respectively, with 14 bases between them. CDR3 protein: CSARGGGLRETQYF. CDR3 DNA sequence: TGCAGTGCTAGAGGGGGGGGGCTAAGGGAGACCCAGTACTTC.

The V gene is TRBV10-3, the J gene TRBJ1-1, with a weak D call TRBD1 (5 bases). Trimming stripped 10 bases from V and 6 bases from J, with 24 bases between. The CDR3 is 15 amino acids. Looked up from germline, CDR1 is ENHRY and CDR2 is SYGVKD. In DNA form, the CDR3 reads TGTGCCAGCGCAACCTCGGGGCTCGGTCGTCCTGAAGCTTTCTTT. Amino acid sequence: CASATSGLGRPEAFF.

The gene calls are TRBV15 and TRBJ2-6; D not certain. Per germline, CDR1 LNHNV and CDR2 YYDKDF (reference sequence). The CDR3 sequence is 15 residues long. Trimming removed 3 bases from V and 1 base from J, with 7 bases in between. The CDR3, as DNA: TGTGCCACCAGCAGCACCAGTTCTGGGGCCAACGTCCTGACTTTC. Its protein is CATSSTSSGANVLTF.

This chain's CDR3 is CSVASGRSYEQYF. The CDR3 bases are TGCAGCGTTGCGTCAGGACGCTCCTACGAGCAGTACTTC. V gene TRBV29-1 combines with J gene TRBJ2-7; D gene unclear. V was trimmed by 4 bases and J by 0 bases, leaving 10 bases between them. This CDR3 is built from 13 residues. CDR1 is SQVTM, CDR2 ANQGSEA, per germline.

The chain joins TRBV19 to TRBJ1-1, with a possible D match to TRBD1 (6 bases). CDR3 length equals 15 residues. Germline-derived CDR1 and CDR2 are LNHDA and SQIVND (reference sequence). The V end lost 7 bases, the J end lost 4 bases, and 19 bases lay between the germline ends. CDR3: CASNPGGRKVTEAFF. CDR3 sequence (DNA): TGTGCCAGTAATCCGGGGGGGCGCAAGGTCACTGAAGCTTTCTTT.

Concerning this clonotype: With a much larger clone just one base away, this may be a read error. This rearrangement joins TRBV7-2 to TRBJ2-7, with 7 bases identical to TRBD2. Germline trimming cut 1 base from V and 7 bases from J; bases unmatched to any gene: 4. Germline V gene data show CDR1 as SGHTA and CDR2 as FQGNSA. This CDR3 spans 13 amino acids. CDR3 sequence: CASSLGWRGEQYF. CDR3 nucleotide sequence: TGTGCCAGCAGCTTAGGGTGGCGGGGGGAGCAGTACTTC.

The rearrangement joins TRBV20-1 to TRBJ2-7, with TRBD2 identical over 10 bases. V was pared by 1 base and J by 2 bases, with 5 bases of the junction left unmatched. The V gene's germline CDR1 is DFQATT and CDR2 SNEGSKA (reference sequence). This CDR3 has 15 residues. The CDR3 sequence is CSARGTSGLAYEQYF. In nucleotides, the CDR3 is TGCAGTGCTAGAGGGACTAGCGGTCTCGCCTACGAGCAGTACTTC.